Reported below is one TCR beta chain. Its cognate antigen is unknown. CDR1 and CDR2 from the germline V gene are SGHRS and YFSETQ. The CDR3 is 14 residues long. V shed 2 bases and J 2 bases; nucleotides not matched to a gene: 3. The sample belongs to a study of siplizumab effects on memory and regulatory T cells. General study findings and limits: The majority of clones, roughly 80-95% of proliferating CD4+ or CD8+ clones, lacked an assignable naive or memory phenotype. Proliferating Tregs taken from siplizumab cultures were not shown to have a confirmed suppressive function. Siplizumab brought about a significant reduction in alloreactive sequences traceable to unstimulated CD4+ memory cells.

Sequenced by immunoSEQ multiplex PCR; TCRdb stores in-frame clones only, minus some. In the table there are fewer than 60,000 clones, over 90% of which are singletons. The source is a human donor in good health. V usage is TRBV5-1 and J usage is TRBJ1-1; 7 positions agree with TRBD1. The specimen was CD8+ T cells sorted from blood. CDR3 coding DNA: TGCGCCAGCAGCTTCCGGACAGGAAACACTGAAGCTTTCTTT. It translates to CASSFRTGNTEAFF.